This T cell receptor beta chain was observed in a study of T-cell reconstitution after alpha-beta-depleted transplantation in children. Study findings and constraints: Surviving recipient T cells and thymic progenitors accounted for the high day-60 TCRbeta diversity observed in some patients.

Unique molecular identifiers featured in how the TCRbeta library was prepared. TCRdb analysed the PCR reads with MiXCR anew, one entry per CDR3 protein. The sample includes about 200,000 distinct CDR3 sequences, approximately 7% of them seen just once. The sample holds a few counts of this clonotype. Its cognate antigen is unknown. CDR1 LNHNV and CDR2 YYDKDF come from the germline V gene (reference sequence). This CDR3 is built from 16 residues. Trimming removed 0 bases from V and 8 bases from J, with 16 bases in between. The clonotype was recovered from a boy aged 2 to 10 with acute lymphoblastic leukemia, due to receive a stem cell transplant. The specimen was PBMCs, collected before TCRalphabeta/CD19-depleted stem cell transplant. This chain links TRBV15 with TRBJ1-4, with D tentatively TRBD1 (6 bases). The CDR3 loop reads CATSRDEQGSGEKLFF. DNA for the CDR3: TGTGCCACCAGCAGAGACGAACAGGGATCAGGAGAAAAACTGTTTTTT. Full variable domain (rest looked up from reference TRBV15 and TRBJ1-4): DAMVIQNPRYQVTQFGKPVTLSCSQTLNHNVMYWYQQKSSQAPKLLFHYYDKDFNNEADTPDNFQSRRPNTSFCFLDIRSPGLGDTAMYLCATSRDEQGSGEKLFFGSGTQLSVL.